These 31 T cell receptor beta chains came from one sample sequenced in a study of T cell responses to AZD1222 COVID-19 vaccine. Assay used: immunoSEQ multiplex PCR; TCRdb lists only in-frame clones, some missing. The sample holds 35,000 to 55,000 clones; 80% are singletons and the top ten take about a fifth. The input for sequencing was peripheral blood, taken 28 days after the second dose of the MenACWY control vaccine. Receptor source: an adult who received the MenACWY meningococcal vaccine as a control.

In this sample, this clone turned up a few times. The chain is built from TRBV25-1 and TRBJ2-1; TRBD2 matches at 14 bases. Germline V CDR1 and CDR2: MGHDK, SYGVNS. V shed 8 bases and J 1 base; nucleotides not matched to a gene: 7. The CDR3 covers 17 residues. The CDR3 reads CASGGLAGGRSYNEQFF. The CDR3 DNA reads as TGTGCCAGCGGCGGACTAGCGGGAGGCAGGTCCTACAATGAGCAGTTCTTC.

The gene calls are TRBV15 and TRBJ2-4, with TRBD2 matching 12 bases. Trimming cost V 3 bases and J 15 bases; bases outside gene matches: 6. There are 13 residues in the CDR3. The V gene's germline CDR1 is LNHNV and CDR2 YYDKDF (reference sequence). The CDR3 loop is CATSRTSGGRGYF. The CDR3 DNA reads as TGTGCCACCAGCAGGACTAGCGGGGGCCGGGGGTACTTC. The full variable domain, completed using reference TRBV15 and TRBJ2-4, is DAMVIQNPRYQVTQFGKPVTLSCSQTLNHNVMYWYQQKSSQAPKLLFHYYDKDFNNEADTPDNFQSRRPNTSFCFLDIRSPGLGDTAMYLCATSRTSGGRGYFGAGTRLSVL.

This clone is medium-sized (0.01 to 0.1%). This sequence joins TRBV5-1 and TRBJ2-1, with 8 bases lining up with TRBD2. Per the germline V gene, CDR1 is SGHRS and CDR2 is YFSETQ. This CDR3 is 16 amino acids long. V was pared by 1 base and J by 8 bases, with 11 bases of the junction left unmatched. The CDR3 here is CASSLLAGLAGDEQFF. The DNA for the CDR3 is TGCGCCAGCAGCTTGTTAGCCGGACTAGCAGGCGATGAGCAGTTCTTC.

The V call is TRBV5-1, the J call TRBJ2-7; D remains unclear. Looked up from germline, CDR1 is SGHRS and CDR2 is YFSETQ. V lost 0 bases, J lost 5 bases, and 12 bases lay in between. The CDR3 has 14 residues. DNA of the CDR3: TGCGCCAGCAGCTTGGATCCGGCCACGGACGAGCAGTACGTC. Amino acid sequence: CASSLDPATDEQYV.

The chain employs TRBV5-1 and TRBJ1-4; D is uncertain. Germline values: CDR1 SGHRS, CDR2 YFSETQ. V was pared by 4 bases and J by 4 bases, with 20 bases between. There are 17 residues in the CDR3. CDR3 amino acids: CASSTGGRGGINEKLFF. The CDR3 DNA follows: TGCGCCAGCAGCACCGGAGGGCGTGGCGGGATTAATGAAAAACTGTTTTTT.

The genes are TRBV7-9 and TRBJ1-4; D remains ambiguous. Trimming shortened V by 1 base and J by 8 bases, and 11 bases separated the two germline ends. Germline V gene data show CDR1 as SEHNR and CDR2 as FQNEAQ (reference sequence). CDR3 length equals 14 residues. The CDR3 loop is CASSLGTQGEKLFF. DNA for the CDR3: TGTGCCAGCAGCTTAGGAACCCAAGGCGAAAAACTGTTTTTT.

V is TRBV19 and J is TRBJ1-5; D is possibly TRBD1 (6 bases). The length of the CDR3 is 15 residues. The V gene's germline CDR1 is LNHDA and CDR2 SQIVND (reference sequence). CDR3 nucleotides: TGTGCGAGCATGCAGGGGTGGAGGGGATATCAGCCCCAGCATTTT. Translated: CASMQGWRGYQPQHF.

The V gene is TRBV6-4, the J gene TRBJ1-5, with D uncertain. Germline V gene sequence: CDR1 MRHNA, CDR2 SNTAGT. This CDR3 is 17 amino acids long. Deletions cut 2 bases from V and 5 bases from J, with 19 bases between. In DNA, the CDR3 is TGTGCCAGCAGTGACGCGGGCCGGCCGGCCGCCTATCAGCCCCAGCATTTT. This encodes CASSDAGRPAAYQPQHF.

This clone was seen more than once but under ten times. The V gene is TRBV5-6, the J gene TRBJ2-2; D unresolved. The CDR3 contains 12 residues. V was pared by 5 bases and J by 7 bases, with 9 bases between. From germline, CDR1 is SGHDT and CDR2 YYEEEE. CDR3 nucleotides: TGTGCCAGCAGGCCGGCAGGCGGGGAGCTGTTTTTT. This sequence encodes CASRPAGGELFF.

This clone was picked up a small number of times. The chain joins TRBV12-3 or TRBV12-4 to TRBJ1-5; no clear D. The CDR3 is 12 amino acids. Trimming shortened V by 2 bases and J by 8 bases, and 7 bases separated the two germline ends. Written as DNA, the CDR3 is TGTGCCAGCAGTTTATTCCCGAAGCCCCAGCATTTT. Protein sequence: CASSLFPKPQHF.

This chain connects TRBV5-5 to TRBJ2-1; D is unresolved. Germline V CDR1 and CDR2: SGHKS, YYEKEE (reference sequence). The CDR3 spans 15 residues. V was trimmed by 0 bases and J by 6 bases, leaving 13 bases between them. This chain's CDR3 is CASSLVHLSPNEQFF. CDR3 DNA sequence: TGTGCCAGCAGCTTGGTACACCTGAGCCCCAATGAGCAGTTCTTC.

DNA of the CDR3: TGTGCCTGGAGTAATGTTACCCTTGGTGGCTACACCTTC. Amino acids: CAWSNVTLGGYTF. This sequence joins TRBV30 and TRBJ1-2; D call uncertain. The germline CDR1 and CDR2 sequences are GTSNPN and SVGIG (reference sequence). The ends were cut back, 2 bases at V and 7 bases at J, with 14 bases in the middle. The CDR3 spans 13 residues.

The chain joins TRBV18 to TRBJ1-1; possible D gene TRBD1, 5 bases. The CDR3 consists of 13 residues. Germline V CDR1 and CDR2: KGHSH, LQKENI. Trimming stripped 2 bases from V and 1 base from J, with 5 bases between. This CDR3 is CASSPGANTEAFF. The CDR3 DNA sequence: TGTGCCAGCTCACCAGGGGCGAACACTGAAGCTTTCTTT.

The gene calls are TRBV15 and TRBJ2-1, with 10 bases lining up with TRBD2. The germline gives CDR1 LNHNV, CDR2 YYDKDF (reference sequence). J lost 4 bases, V lost 4 bases, and 13 bases had no gene match. The CDR3 sequence is 18 residues long. The CDR3 coding sequence is TGTGCCACCAGCAAGGGGCTAGCGGGAGTTGAACGGTACAATGAGCAGTTCTTC. Protein product: CATSKGLAGVERYNEQFF.

The rearrangement joins TRBV25-1 to TRBJ1-2; 7 bases fit TRBD1. The CDR3 covers 14 residues. Trimming cost V 6 bases and J 4 bases; bases outside gene matches: 8. Germline CDR1 and CDR2: MGHDK and SYGVNS. For the CDR3, the DNA is TGTGCCAGCAGACAACAGGGACAGAGCTATGGCTACACCTTC. Its translation: CASRQQGQSYGYTF.

The chain has TRBV6-2 or TRBV6-3 and TRBJ2-3; a weak D match, TRBD1 (5 bases). The CDR3 loop spans 17 amino acids. Germline CDR1 is MNHEY and CDR2 is SVGEGT. Between the trimmed V and J ends, which lost 2 bases and 5 bases, there was a span of 20 bases. The CDR3: CASSYPGFQAHKDTQYF. In nucleotides, the CDR3 is TGTGCCAGCAGTTACCCAGGGTTTCAAGCCCACAAAGATACGCAGTATTTT.

The J gene is TRBJ1-2, the V gene TRBV30, with 8 positions matching TRBD1. Trimming cost V 5 bases and J 4 bases; bases outside gene matches: 6. There are 13 residues in the CDR3. Germline lookup yields CDR1 GTSNPN and CDR2 SVGIG (reference sequence). The CDR3 region is CAWDRGGFYGYTF. CDR3 DNA: TGTGCCTGGGACAGGGGAGGGTTCTATGGCTACACCTTC.

The chain couples TRBV2 to TRBJ2-5; the match to TRBD2 covers 15 bases. The trim removed 6 bases at V and 6 bases at J, leaving 14 bases unmatched. Germline V gene lookup returns CDR1 SNHLY and CDR2 FYNNEI. There are 18 residues in the CDR3. CDR3 protein: CASSPWRTSGGARKTQYF. CDR3 coding DNA: TGTGCCAGCAGCCCCTGGAGGACTAGCGGGGGGGCTAGAAAGACCCAGTACTTC.

This clone is labeled medium-sized (0.01 to 0.1%). This sequence joins TRBV24-1 and TRBJ1-2, with 8 bases matching TRBD1. CDR1 and CDR2 from the germline V gene are KGHDR and SFDVKD. The CDR3 runs to 14 residues. With V trimmed by 6 bases and J by 4 bases, 6 bases remained unmatched. The CDR3 nucleotides read TGTGCCACCAGTCCGAGACAGGGGAGCTATGGCTACACCTTC. The encoded protein is CATSPRQGSYGYTF.

This chain uses TRBV27 with TRBJ1-6; D gene uncertain. V lost 2 bases and J lost 4, with 6 bases in between. The length of the CDR3 is 14 residues. Looked up from germline, CDR1 is MNHEY and CDR2 is SMNVEV (reference sequence). The CDR3, as DNA: TGTGCCAGCAGTTTAGCGGCTTATAATTCACCCCTCCACTTT. Translation gives CASSLAAYNSPLHF.

The gene calls are TRBV15 and TRBJ1-5; no definite D call. The germline V and J ends were trimmed by 5 bases and 3 bases, with 14 bases remaining between them. Germline V lookup: CDR1 LNHNV, CDR2 YYDKDF (reference sequence). The CDR3 is 15 amino acids. CDR3 sequence (DNA): TGTGCCACCAGCGTACTCAAAAGGCACAATCAGCCCCAGCATTTT. Translation gives CATSVLKRHNQPQHF.

The gene calls are TRBV12-3 or TRBV12-4 and TRBJ1-1, with D perhaps TRBD1 (6 bases). V lost 2 bases and J lost 8, with 12 bases in between. The CDR3 has 13 amino acids. The CDR3 loop is CASSLLGAVEAFF. The CDR3 bases are TGTGCCAGCAGTTTACTGGGGGCTGTCGAAGCTTTCTTT.

The chain recombines TRBV30 with TRBJ2-2; D might be TRBD1 (5 bases). Trimming removed 0 bases from V and 9 bases from J, with 14 bases in between. Looked up from germline, CDR1 is GTSNPN and CDR2 is SVGIG (reference sequence). This CDR3 comprises 14 residues. The CDR3 DNA sequence: TGTGCCTGGAGTGTACAGGTAGAAACCAGGGAGCTGTTTTTT. Translating it yields CAWSVQVETRELFF.

The gene calls are TRBV11-3 and TRBJ1-1; weak D call: TRBD1 (5 bases). This CDR3 region has 13 residues. The V gene's germline CDR1 is SGHNT and CDR2 YENEEA. V lost 5 bases and J 5 bases, leaving 12 bases between the germline ends. For the CDR3, the DNA is TGTGCCAGCAGCAAAGATCAGGGAACTGAAGCTTTCTTT. This encodes CASSKDQGTEAFF.

The chain couples TRBV19 to TRBJ1-1, with TRBD1 as a possible D gene (6 bases). V was clipped by 7 bases and J by 5 bases, with 11 bases between them. Germline assignment: CDR1 LNHDA and CDR2 SQIVND (reference sequence). The CDR3 length is 12 residues. In nucleotides, the CDR3 is TGTGCCAGTAAACAGGGATCGACTGAAGCTTTCTTT. Translated: CASKQGSTEAFF.

V is TRBV6-6 and J is TRBJ1-6; 10 bases are shared with TRBD1. The length of the CDR3 is 15 residues. Germline CDR1 is MNHNY and CDR2 is SVGAGI (reference sequence). V was pared by 2 bases and J by 7 bases, with 2 bases of the junction left unmatched. CDR3 bases: TGTGCCAGCAGTTACCCGGGACAGGGGAATTCACCCCTCCACTTT. Protein sequence: CASSYPGQGNSPLHF.

The V call is TRBV5-1, the J call TRBJ2-3; a possible D gene is TRBD1 (6 bases). V lost 3 bases and J 0 bases, leaving 8 bases between the germline ends. The germline V gene has CDR1 SGHRS and CDR2 YFSETQ. The CDR3 has 14 amino acids. CDR3 amino acids: CASSWDTSTDTQYF. The CDR3 DNA reads TGCGCCAGCAGCTGGGACACAAGCACAGATACGCAGTATTTT.

The rearrangement links TRBV3-1 (or the pseudogene TRBV3-2) to TRBJ1-5, with D possibly matching TRBD1 (5 bases). The CDR3 has 15 amino acids. Germline CDR1 is LGHDT and CDR2 is YNNKEL (reference sequence). The V gene lost 1 base and the J gene lost 5 bases, with 12 bases spanning the gap. For the CDR3, the DNA is TGTGCCAGCAGCCAAGCCCCTGGGGGGTATCAGCCCCAGCATTTT. Protein sequence: CASSQAPGGYQPQHF.

This clone was found once. The chain couples TRBV10-2 to TRBJ2-1, with no clear D. Germline lookup yields CDR1 WSHSY and CDR2 SAAADI. This CDR3 has 12 amino acids. V was pared by 4 bases and J by 8 bases, with 9 bases between. The CDR3 loop is CASSAEWYEQFF. The CDR3 DNA reads TGCGCCAGCAGTGCAGAGTGGTATGAGCAGTTCTTC.

As regards this clone: Other nucleotide sequences from this sample produce the same CDR3. The chain has TRBV12-3 or TRBV12-4 and TRBJ1-1, with a tentative D call TRBD1 (5 bases). The CDR3 is made up of 13 amino acids. V lost 3 bases to trimming and J lost 1 base, with 6 bases between them. CDR3 sequence (DNA): TGTGCCAGCAGTTTGCAGGGGAACACTGAAGCTTTCTTT. Its protein is CASSLQGNTEAFF.

This rearrangement joins TRBV6-5 to TRBJ2-7; D is unresolved. Germline-derived CDR1 and CDR2 are MNHEY and SVGAGI. V gave up 6 bases and J gave up 2 bases, with 14 bases separating them. The CDR3 extends over 14 amino acids. The CDR3 is CASRTPHVPYEQYF. For the CDR3, the DNA is TGTGCCAGCAGGACACCCCACGTTCCCTACGAGCAGTACTTC.